This TCR beta chain appears in the sequencing data of a study of blood T cells in healthy people across ages (dated by TCRdb to about 2015). With respect to the entire study: In model experiments, roughly one uniquely barcoded TCR beta cDNA molecule per two T cells was captured by template switching. For two donors (one aged 18 to 29 and one aged 80 or older), the study analyzed two additional independent replicas of 1 million unique cDNA reads from the same blood draw. To track age-related changes in TCR beta repertoire diversity, the study relied on deep sequencing normalized with unique cDNA molecular identifiers. The donors were divided into four age groups: young (average approximately 15 years), middle-aged (approximately 42), aged (under 70) and long-lived (nearly 85). Donors of different ages were randomly distributed across sequencing lanes to avoid experimental bias.

Overall results and qualifications from the work: As age increased, observed TCR beta diversity per million T cells dropped in a roughly linear way, and a significant reduction was already evident by age about 40. Compared with the aged group, the long-lived group had more naive CD4+ T cells, fewer expanded clones and increased TCR diversity, suggesting age selection. Bulk unsorted PBMC profiling prevented conclusive comparison of naive and antigen-experienced compartments. Because donor CMV infection status was unknown, age-related changes in expanded clonotypes were potentially confounded. Total diversity estimates from one million sequenced T cells were considered lower bounds and underestimates. There was a strong correlation between observed TCR beta diversity and the percentage of naive T cells measured by flow cytometry.

Comment on this clonotype: The clone's antigen remains unknown. Within one base of it there is no much larger clone, and no base qualities were kept.

The donors were 40 or so Caucasian individuals from Russia, aged roughly 6 to 100 years, who were systemically healthy. Each donor gave ten milliliters of peripheral blood, drawn into EDTA-treated Vacutainer tubes. Ficoll-Paque density-gradient centrifugation was used to isolate PBMCs, with at least 6 million obtained per sample. Total RNA was extracted from PBMCs with Trizol reagent, with at least 5.5 micrograms obtained per sample. Naive CD45RAhigh/CD27high T cell percentages were measured by flow cytometry on a PBMC aliquot from every donor. Library construction relied on 5' RACE. Instrument used: Illumina HiSeq 2500. A second PCR of about 6 to 11 cycles was run with a J-beta primer mix and a sample-barcoded 5' primer. A template-switch 5' adaptor carrying 12 random nucleotides introduced a unique molecular identifier onto each TCR beta cDNA molecule. Each sample yielded at least 2.5 million CDR3-containing paired-end reads. First-strand cDNA was synthesized from all RNA with the Mint cDNA synthesis kit, primed by a TRBC-specific oligonucleotide. After uracil-DNA glycosylase treatment, a first 18-cycle PCR used universal primers M1SS and BC2_uni_R on all cDNA. In the authors' own workflow: Each sample was normalized by randomly selecting 1 million high-quality reads, each carrying a distinct molecular identifier. Reads sharing molecular identifiers were discarded rather than binned into consensus sequences. CDR3 identification, clonotype clustering and error correction used MiTCR with a Q25 quality threshold and the strictest error-elimination algorithm. A nonparametric unseen species model with Euler transformation was used to estimate lower-bound total TCR beta diversity. TCRdb applied fastp at Q25 and MiXCR to the public reads, then kept only in-frame beta chains. Entries are consolidated by CDR3 protein sequence, retaining the most common genes and DNA. TCRdb's processing, not the study's, gives the V and J calls here. The sample table shows over 600,000 distinct CDR3 sequences, and around three fifths are seen once. 20% to 30% of the sample lies in the top ten.

The CDR3 numbers 16 residues from cysteine through phenylalanine. Just the 48-base CDR3 DNA is kept, in frame starting at base 1. V has 6 bases trimmed and J has 1 base trimmed; junction bases matching no gene number 11. The clonotype was recovered from a man aged 40-49 years in good health. What was sequenced was blood. Recombination joined TRBV12-3 or TRBV12-4 with TRBJ2-5; 7 bases in between match TRBD1. This receptor carries the CDR3 CASRSSGTEFQETQYF. The DNA reads as follows: TGTGCCAGCAGGAGCTCCGGGACAGAATTCCAAGAGACCCAGTACTTC.